The 23 T cell receptor beta chains given below trace back to one sample, sequenced in a study of blood T cell repertoires in COVID-19 (dated by TCRdb to 2018 to 2020). Library preparation employed the immunoSEQ multiplex PCR assay. Drawn from immuneACCESS, this table holds only the in-frame rearrangements with V and J called that TCRdb kept. Clones are partly lost; checked studies trace under half to an unresolved V gene and leave the rest unexplained. Across this sample there are approximately 270,000 clones, with 90% seen only once. The top ten hold approximately 4% of the sample. Sequencing was done on a sample of PBMCs or T cells enriched from blood (not recorded which). The receptors stem from a woman aged 25 to 39 with acute COVID-19.

V and J are TRBV5-1 and TRBJ1-1; D possibly corresponds to TRBD1 (5 bases). The CDR3 length is 18 residues. CDR1 and CDR2 (germline): SGHRS, YFSETQ. Trimming shortened V by 0 bases and J by 4 bases, and 22 bases separated the two germline ends. The CDR3 is CASSLAVAPGGVSTEAFF. CDR3 nucleotide sequence: TGCGCCAGCAGCTTGGCCGTCGCTCCGGGGGGTGTGAGCACTGAAGCTTTCTTT.

This chain joins TRBV12-3 or TRBV12-4 and TRBJ1-1; no definite D call. Trimming shortened V by 5 bases and J by 7 bases, and 11 bases separated the two germline ends. This CDR3 region has 12 residues. This chain's CDR3 is CASSPGGDEAFF. The CDR3 DNA reads TGTGCCAGCAGTCCCGGAGGAGATGAAGCTTTCTTT.

This chain uses TRBV6-5 with TRBJ2-7, with a weak D call TRBD1 (5 bases). Germline V CDR1 and CDR2: MNHEY, SVGAGI. The CDR3 spans 14 residues. The V end was cut by 1 base, the J end by 1 base, with 8 bases between. CDR3: CASSYLGPSYEQYF. The DNA of the CDR3 is TGTGCCAGCAGTTACTTGGGGCCGTCCTACGAGCAGTACTTC.

This chain uses TRBV10-3 with TRBJ2-2, with TRBD2 identical over 15 bases. Germline trimming cut 5 bases from V and 2 bases from J; bases unmatched to any gene: 3. This CDR3 contains 17 residues. Per germline, CDR1 ENHRY and CDR2 SYGVKD. CDR3 DNA: TGTGCCATCAGTCCGGGACTAGCGGGAGGAAACACCGGGGAGCTGTTTTTT. It codes for CAISPGLAGGNTGELFF.

The chain couples TRBV5-1 to TRBJ2-7, with 8 bases fitting TRBD1. Trimming cost V 4 bases and J 4 bases; bases outside gene matches: 7. Germline V CDR1 and CDR2: SGHRS, YFSETQ. The CDR3 extends over 14 amino acids. DNA for the CDR3: TGCGCCAGCAGCGAGCGGACAGGGCAGTACGAGCAGTACTTC. Protein: CASSERTGQYEQYF.

The V gene is TRBV12-3 or TRBV12-4, the J gene TRBJ2-3; D is perhaps TRBD2 (6 bases). This CDR3 spans 13 amino acids. Trimming pared 6 bases from V and 4 bases from J, leaving 11 bases between. The CDR3 DNA reads as TGTGCCAGCAGCCTCGGGGAGGCAGATACGCAGTATTTT. As protein: CASSLGEADTQYF.

V usage is TRBV27 and J usage is TRBJ2-3; tentatively, D is TRBD1 (6 bases). CDR1 is MNHEY, CDR2 SMNVEV, per germline (reference sequence). V dropped 6 bases and J dropped 1 base, with 14 bases sitting between them. This CDR3 has 15 residues. In DNA form, the CDR3 reads TGTGCCAGCAGAATAACAGGGAGTGGCACAGATACGCAGTATTTT. As protein: CASRITGSGTDTQYF.

This sequence joins TRBV2 and TRBJ2-3; TRBD2 matches 9 bases. V lost 10 bases, J lost 0 bases, and 5 bases stayed unmatched. Germline CDR1 reads SNHLY; CDR2 reads FYNNEI. The CDR3 sequence is 14 residues long. CDR3 in DNA: TGTGCCACCCGACTAGCGGCTAGCACAGATACGCAGTATTTT. Translating gives CATRLAASTDTQYF.

Turning to this clone: A junction end diverges from the germline sequence, so it may reflect a read error. J is TRBJ2-3 and V is TRBV9; perhaps TRBD2 as D (6 bases). Germline V gene lookup returns CDR1 SGDLS and CDR2 YYNGEE. This CDR3 comprises 14 residues. The CDR3 reads CASSVGTSKDTQYF. The CDR3 nucleotides are TGTGCCAGCAGCGTAGGAACTAGCAAAGATACGCAGTATTTT.

The V gene is TRBV2, the J gene TRBJ1-1; 7 positions agree with TRBD1. The junction had 5 bases not matched to a gene; V was cut back by 6 bases and J by 10 bases. Germline-derived CDR1 and CDR2 are SNHLY and FYNNEI. The CDR3 length is 11 residues. CDR3 sequence: CASRTGAVAFF. In nucleotides, the CDR3 is TGTGCCAGCAGAACAGGGGCGGTAGCTTTCTTT.

The rearrangement joins TRBV7-8 to TRBJ1-3; the match to TRBD1 covers 8 bases. This CDR3 spans 14 amino acids. Germline V gene sequence: CDR1 SGHVS, CDR2 FQNEAQ. With V trimmed by 5 bases and J by 2 bases, 2 bases remained unmatched. CDR3 DNA sequence: TGTGCCAGCAGCATACAGGGGGCTGGAAACACCATATATTTT. This gives the protein CASSIQGAGNTIYF.

The CDR3 protein is CASSMPGLADTGELFF. The CDR3 coding sequence is TGTGCCAGTAGTATGCCGGGACTAGCGGATACCGGGGAGCTGTTTTTT. The V call is TRBV19, the J call TRBJ2-2; 11 bases are shared with TRBD2. The CDR3 runs 16 residues. Germline V lookup: CDR1 LNHDA, CDR2 SQIVND (reference sequence). The J segment lost 5 bases and the V segment lost 3 bases, leaving 5 bases of the junction unmatched. The whole variable domain, remainder taken from reference TRBV19 and TRBJ2-2, is DGGITQSPKYLFRKEGQNVTLSCEQNLNHDAMYWYRQDPGQGLRLIYYSQIVNDFQKGDIAEGYSVSREKKESFPLTVTSAQKNPTAFYLCASSMPGLADTGELFFGEGSRLTVL.

This chain uses TRBV4-1 with TRBJ2-7; 9 bases map to TRBD1. This CDR3 region has 15 residues. CDR1 is MGHRA and CDR2 is YSYEKL in the germline V gene. The J segment lost 6 bases and the V segment lost 4 bases, leaving 10 bases of the junction unmatched. CDR3 DNA sequence: TGCGCCAGCAGCCCCGGGACAGGGCCCCCAATCGAGCAGTACTTC. Translation: CASSPGTGPPIEQYF.

The gene calls are TRBV14 and TRBJ2-1; D is possibly TRBD2 (6 bases). The CDR3 contains 15 residues. CDR1 and CDR2 from the germline V gene are SGHDN and FVKESK. The V and J ends lost 4 bases and 9 bases respectively, with 19 bases between them. The CDR3 DNA sequence: TGTGCCAGCAGCCGACTAGACTTGGGGTTCGCTGAGCAGTTCTTC. Translation gives CASSRLDLGFAEQFF.

The rearrangement links TRBV7-6 to TRBJ2-3, with D uncertain. The V and J ends lost 6 bases and 0 bases respectively, with 13 bases between them. Germline-derived CDR1 and CDR2 are SGHVS and FNYEAQ. CDR3 length: 15 amino acids. The CDR3 DNA sequence: TGTGCCAGCAGACAGAACCCCCAAAGCACAGATACGCAGTATTTT. Its protein product is CASRQNPQSTDTQYF.

This clone is a singleton in its sample. The rearrangement joins TRBV19 to TRBJ2-1; 10 bases align to TRBD2. Looked up from germline, CDR1 is LNHDA and CDR2 is SQIVND (reference sequence). Trimming cost V 7 bases and J 5 bases; bases outside gene matches: 14. The CDR3 is 17 amino acids. In nucleotides, the CDR3 is TGTGCCAGTACCGCTGGGTGGCTAGCGGGAGTCAACAATGAGCAGTTCTTC. Protein product: CASTAGWLAGVNNEQFF.

The rearrangement links TRBV18 to TRBJ2-7; D is possibly TRBD1 (5 bases). Trimming took 2 bases from V and 3 from J, leaving 11 bases between them. This CDR3 has 14 amino acids. Per the germline V gene, CDR1 is KGHSH and CDR2 is LQKENI. The CDR3 region has the DNA TGTGCCAGCTCACCAGGCGACAGACACTACGAGCAGTACTTC. Residues: CASSPGDRHYEQYF.

The chain couples TRBV10-2 to TRBJ2-7, with D tentatively TRBD1 (5 bases). CDR3 size: 13 residues. CDR1 is WSHSY and CDR2 is SAAADI in the germline V gene. Deletions cut 5 bases from V and 5 bases from J, with 13 bases between. In DNA form, the CDR3 reads TGCGCCAGCAGTATCCAGGGTTCAGACGAGCAGTACTTC. Encoded protein: CASSIQGSDEQYF.

The chain carries TRBV4-2 and TRBJ2-1; D unclear. CDR1 and CDR2 from the germline V gene are LGHNA and YNFKEQ. The CDR3 has 12 amino acids. Trimming stripped 0 bases from V and 8 bases from J, with 5 bases between. The CDR3 coding sequence is TGTGCCAGCAGCCAAGATCGGTATGAGCAGTTCTTC. Translation: CASSQDRYEQFF.

The chain combines TRBV9 with TRBJ2-6; TRBD1 agrees at 10 bases. Germline V lookup: CDR1 SGDLS, CDR2 YYNGEE. The CDR3 contains 18 residues. V trimming: 6 bases; J trimming: 2 bases; junction bases outside the gene matches: 11. This chain's CDR3 is CASNRGGQGMTGANVLTF. The DNA for the CDR3 is TGTGCCAGCAATAGAGGGGGACAGGGGATGACTGGGGCCAACGTCCTGACTTTC.

The V call is TRBV19, the J call TRBJ1-5, with D perhaps matching TRBD1 (5 bases). There are 15 residues in the CDR3. The germline CDR1 and CDR2 sequences are LNHDA and SQIVND (reference sequence). Between the trimmed V and J ends, which lost 1 base and 4 bases, there was a span of 11 bases. CDR3 residues: CASSIGGGLNQPQHF. For the CDR3, the DNA is TGTGCCAGTAGTATAGGGGGGGGTTTAAATCAGCCCCAGCATTTT.

A few counts support this clone. V is TRBV4-3 and J is TRBJ1-2; D ambiguous. CDR1 and CDR2 (germline): LGHNA, YSLEER. The V end lost 0 bases, the J end lost 2 bases, and 7 bases lay between the germline ends. The CDR3 spans 14 residues. CDR3: CASSQDFSNYGYTF. The DNA of the CDR3 is TGCGCCAGCAGCCAAGATTTTAGCAACTATGGCTACACCTTC.

The chain has TRBV5-1 and TRBJ2-2; TRBD1 matches at 7 bases. The CDR3 sequence is 15 residues long. CDR1 is SGHRS and CDR2 is YFSETQ in the germline V gene. V lost 4 bases to trimming and J lost 0 bases; unmatched junction nucleotides: 3. The CDR3 protein is CASSPGTANTGELFF. CDR3 coding DNA: TGCGCCAGCAGCCCCGGGACAGCGAACACCGGGGAGCTGTTTTTT.